This T cell receptor beta chain was sequenced during a study of blood T cell repertoires in COVID-19. Study at large: Italy, Spain and the United States were the sources of the convalescent and acute COVID-19 samples. Sample material is recorded as cDNA or gDNA derived from T cells, B-cell-depleted T cells, or PBMCs.

Clones were sequenced by immunoSEQ multiplex PCR, and TCRdb holds only the in-frame ones, with some missing. The table includes roughly 300,000 clones, roughly 90% detected once. Enrolment of Seattle patients took place during active infection, and they were followed longitudinally. V shed 7 bases and J 2 bases; nucleotides not matched to a gene: 7. Germline V lookup: CDR1 MNHEY, CDR2 SMNVEV (reference sequence). The CDR3 spans 15 residues. This chain joins TRBV27 and TRBJ1-5; 8 nucleotides line up with TRBD1. This receptor was obtained from a woman aged 25 to 39 with COVID-19, enrolled during active disease. Sequenced sample: peripheral blood. In nucleotides, the CDR3 is TGTGCCAGCAAACCCTCAGGGGGCGGCAATCAGCCCCAGCATTTT. Translation gives CASKPSGGGNQPQHF.